This entry describes one T cell receptor beta chain. This entry belongs to a study of blood T cell repertoires in COVID-19. CDR1 is SGHRS and CDR2 is YFSETQ in the germline V gene. The CDR3 is 17 amino acids. V lost 3 bases, J lost 6 bases, and 21 bases lay in between. A Seattle source enrolled patients during active infection and followed them longitudinally. Per the original methods: Reference gene primers were amplified, and this amplification served to estimate nucleated cell counts. Sequenced by immunoSEQ multiplex PCR; TCRdb stores in-frame clones only, minus some. V and J calls and clone size are as listed in that table; D and trimming were resolved from the DNA. There are 300,000 to 400,000 clones in the sample; 65% to 90% occur only once, and just over 7% lies in the top ten.

The rearrangement joins TRBV5-1 to TRBJ2-2; D not certain. The sequencing input was peripheral blood. The sequence was collected from a woman in her sixties or seventies with COVID-19, enrolled during active disease. The CDR3: CASSSRAQTNMAGELFF. The CDR3 DNA follows: TGCGCCAGCAGCTCAAGAGCCCAAACTAACATGGCCGGGGAGCTGTTTTTT.